This TCR beta chain was captured by sequencing in a study of human T cells and chemical hapten exposure. Study at large: An area of 2 cm by 2 cm on upper inner arm skin received 2% DPC for sensitization. The patients were mostly female; they had alopecia areata, totalis or universalis.

Only a few counts were recorded for this clonotype. Its matching antigen is unknown. Germline V gene lookup returns CDR1 SGDLS and CDR2 YYNGEE. The CDR3 is 13 amino acids. The V and J ends lost 2 bases and 1 base respectively, with 6 bases between them. Documented treatment: therapeutic diphenylcyclopropenone sensitization with weekly scalp DPC. Library preparation tagged each individual cDNA molecule with a unique molecular identifier. MiXCR, run by TCRdb on the reads, gives a single entry per CDR3 protein. The table shows some 3,300 distinct CDR3 sequences, with 45% to 50% occurring only once. General study results and limits: Large CDR3 similarity clusters arose significantly more often from expanded TCRs than from controls. Healthy people's immune response may differ from that of the donors, who had alopecia.

The sequencing here drew on whole blood, taken before DPC sensitization or 2, 6, or about 24 weeks after (not recorded which). The clonotype was recovered from an adult with alopecia areata. Some clones in this sample may be carry-over from other donors' samples. This table probably holds off-target reads from a library built for another chain. V gene TRBV9 combines with J gene TRBJ1-1; D is uncertain. The CDR3 region has the DNA TGTGCCAGCAGCGTCACAGCGAACACTGAAGCTTTCTTT. Translating gives CASSVTANTEAFF.